These 9 T cell receptor beta chains were sequenced from one sample in a study of tumor-infiltrating lymphocytes in primary liver carcinoma. Researchers generated TCR beta cDNA from 500 to 600 ng of total RNA, relying on a constant-region primer. Three rounds of nested multiplex PCR with slightly modified ARM-PCR produced TCR beta libraries. Two initial PCR rounds of around 9 cycles each paired TRBV1-TRBV30 forward primers with a C-beta reverse primer. MiXCR was run by TCRdb on the multiplex PCR reads, yielding one entry per CDR3 protein. The profile covers 330,000 or so distinct CDR3 sequences, with about two thirds appearing a single time and 5.5% to 7% taken by the ten largest. RNA isolated from unsorted whole blood supplied the blood RNA, with germline DNA also extracted. Source material: peripheral blood. Receptors originate from a man aged 35 to 55 with primary liver carcinoma and hepatitis B virus infection.

This clonotype was picked up a small number of times. The chain couples TRBV24-1 to TRBJ2-3; 7 bases align to TRBD2. This CDR3 is 15 amino acids long. CDR1 is KGHDR, CDR2 SFDVKD, per germline. The trim removed 3 bases at V and 9 bases at J, leaving 11 bases unmatched. The CDR3 DNA is TGTGCCACCAGTGATCCCCTCGGGGGGAAGTGGACGCAGTATTTT. Protein sequence: CATSDPLGGKWTQYF.

The chain couples TRBV20-1 to TRBJ1-1; D is unresolved. The CDR3 runs 12 residues. Germline values: CDR1 DFQATT, CDR2 SNEGSKA (reference sequence). The CDR3 loop is CRLGQRATEAFF. The CDR3 bases are TGCAGGTTAGGGCAGCGGGCGACTGAAGCTTTCTTT.

With regard to this clonotype: The junction departs from the called germline gene at one end, perhaps through a read error. The genes are TRBV11-2 and TRBJ2-5; TRBD1 matches 10 bases. Per germline, CDR1 SGHAT and CDR2 FQNNGV. The CDR3 loop spans 18 amino acids. The CDR3 spells CASSLGQQGQGLQETQYF. CDR3 nucleotide sequence: TGCGCCAGCAGCCTAGGCCAACAGGGACAGGGGCTTCAAGAGACCCAGTACTTC.

In regard to this clonotype: Its ends do not fully match the called genes, so a read error is possible. The chain links TRBV11-2 to TRBJ2-7; no clear D. Germline loops: CDR1 SGHAT, CDR2 FQNNGV. The CDR3 extends over 14 amino acids. The CDR3 nucleotides read TGTGACAGCAGCTTAGGTCACAATTCGTACGAGCAGTACTTC. Translation gives CDSSLGHNSYEQYF.

In this sample, this clonotype turned up once. Just one base apart from a much larger clone, this may be a read error. The CDR3 carries no conserved terminal phenylalanine or tryptophan, so it likely arises from a read error. CDR3 amino acids: CASSELADLRAGELFS. The CDR3, as DNA: TGCGCCAGCAGTGAGTTGGCTGACCTCAGGGCCGGGGAGCTGTTTTCT. The rearrangement uses TRBV10-1 and TRBJ2-2; D is possibly TRBD1 (5 bases). CDR3 length: 16 residues. CDR1 and CDR2 (germline): WNHNN, SYGVQD (reference sequence). Trimming left V 1 base short and J 6 bases short, with 15 bases between.

This sequence joins TRBV6-5 and TRBJ1-2; D remains unclear. Germline CDR1 MNHEY, CDR2 SVGAGI. The CDR3 is 14 amino acids. V was clipped by 0 bases and J by 2 bases, with 7 bases between them. CDR3 in DNA: TGTGCCAGCAGTTACTCTCCATCCAACTATGGCTACACCTTC. Translated: CASSYSPSNYGYTF.

The J gene is TRBJ1-6, the V gene TRBV4-1; 7 nucleotides align to TRBD1. V dropped 9 bases and J dropped 4; count of bases not matched to a gene: 12. Germline CDR1 and CDR2: MGHRA and YSYEKL. The CDR3 runs 16 residues. CDR3 bases: TGCGCCAGTAGTAGACAGGGTTTCGGGTATAATTCACCCCTCCACTTT. Protein: CASSRQGFGYNSPLHF.

A remark on this clonotype: At one of its ends the junction is not consistent with the germline gene, which may arise from a read error. The chain has TRBV11-2 and TRBJ2-7; the D gene is possibly TRBD2 (5 bases). CDR1 is SGHAT and CDR2 is FQNNGV in the germline V gene. This CDR3 comprises 13 residues. CDR3 coding DNA: TGTGCCAGCAGCCCAGGACTCGGTTACGGGCAGTACTTC. Protein: CASSPGLGYGQYF.

Many counts were recorded for this clonotype. J is TRBJ2-3 and V is TRBV7-9, with D perhaps assigned TRBD1 or TRBD2 (7 bases each). Trimming shortened V by 6 bases and J by 4 bases, and 23 bases separated the two germline ends. This CDR3 is 17 amino acids long. Germline V gene data show CDR1 as SEHNR and CDR2 as FQNEAQ (reference sequence). This chain's CDR3 is CASRPARGRERSDTQYF. The CDR3 DNA reads TGTGCCAGCAGACCGGCGAGGGGGCGGGAGAGGTCAGATACGCAGTATTTT.